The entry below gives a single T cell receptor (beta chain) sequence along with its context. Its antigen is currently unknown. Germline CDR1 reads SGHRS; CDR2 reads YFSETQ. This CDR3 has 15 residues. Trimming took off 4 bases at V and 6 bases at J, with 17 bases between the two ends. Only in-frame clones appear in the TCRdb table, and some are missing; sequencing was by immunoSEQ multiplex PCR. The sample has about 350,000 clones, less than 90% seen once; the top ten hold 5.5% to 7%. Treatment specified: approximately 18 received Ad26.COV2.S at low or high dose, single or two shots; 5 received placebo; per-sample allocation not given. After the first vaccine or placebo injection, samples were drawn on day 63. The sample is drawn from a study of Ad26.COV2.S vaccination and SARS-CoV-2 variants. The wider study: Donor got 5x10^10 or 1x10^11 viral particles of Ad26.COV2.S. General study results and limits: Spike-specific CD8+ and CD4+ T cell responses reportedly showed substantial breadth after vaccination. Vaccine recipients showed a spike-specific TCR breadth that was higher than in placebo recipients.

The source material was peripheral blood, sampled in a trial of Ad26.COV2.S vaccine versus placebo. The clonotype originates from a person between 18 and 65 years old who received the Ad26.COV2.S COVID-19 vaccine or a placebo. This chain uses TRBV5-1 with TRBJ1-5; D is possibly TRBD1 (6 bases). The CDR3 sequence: CASSEITGSGQPQHF. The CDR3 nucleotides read TGCGCCAGCAGCGAAATAACAGGGTCCGGTCAGCCCCAGCATTTT.